This T cell receptor beta chain appears in the sequencing data of a study of blood T cell repertoires in COVID-19. This clone has more than one count but fewer than ten. In the original processing: From reference gene primer amplification, estimates of nucleated cell counts were derived. Assay: immunoSEQ multiplex PCR; the TCRdb copy retains only in-frame clones and omits some. Clone size and the V and J calls come from that table; the DNA yielded D and trimming. The data contain about 39,000 clones, around 79% of them singletons. V trimming: 0 bases; J trimming: 3 bases; junction bases outside the gene matches: 3. There are 15 residues in the CDR3. Germline CDR1 reads SGHDT; CDR2 reads YYEEEE.

The sample comprised peripheral blood. The sequence was collected from a man between 65 and 85 years old with acute or convalescent COVID-19. The gene calls are TRBV5-6 and TRBJ2-7, with 10 nucleotides matching TRBD1. The DNA for the CDR3 is TGTGCCAGCAGCTTGGGACAGGGGGCCTACTACGAGCAGTACTTC. This encodes CASSLGQGAYYEQYF.